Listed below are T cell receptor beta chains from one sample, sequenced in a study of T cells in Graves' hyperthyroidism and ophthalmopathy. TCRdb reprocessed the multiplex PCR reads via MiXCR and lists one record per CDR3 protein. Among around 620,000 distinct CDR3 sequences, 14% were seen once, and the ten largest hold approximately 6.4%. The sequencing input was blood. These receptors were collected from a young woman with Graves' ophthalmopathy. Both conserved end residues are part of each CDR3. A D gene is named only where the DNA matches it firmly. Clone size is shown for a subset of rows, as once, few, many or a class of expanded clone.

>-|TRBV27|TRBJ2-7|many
TGTGCCAGCAGTTTAAAGGTCAGGGTCTTGAACGAGCAGTACTTC
CASSLKVRVLNEQYF
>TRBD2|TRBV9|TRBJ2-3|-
TGTGCCAGCAGCAAAGGACTAGCGGGAGTGGTAGATACGCAGTATTTT
CASSKGLAGVVDTQYF
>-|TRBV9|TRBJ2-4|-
TGTGCCAGCAGCGTAGAGGCCGTACCCAAAAACATTCAGTACTTC
CASSVEAVPKNIQYF
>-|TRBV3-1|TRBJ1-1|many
TGTGCCAGCAGCGGGGGAGGGGTTTACACTGAAGCTTTCTTT
CASSGGGVYTEAFF
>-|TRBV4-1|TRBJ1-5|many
TGCGCCAGCAGCCAAGAACATCAGCCCCAGCATTTT
CASSQEHQPQHF
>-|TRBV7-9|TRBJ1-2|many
TGTGCCAGCAGCTTGCAGGGATTGCATGGCTACACCTTC
CASSLQGLHGYTF
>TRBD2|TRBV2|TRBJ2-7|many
TGTGCCAGCAGTGAAGCGGGTAGCGGGATCAACGAGCAGTACTTC
CASSEAGSGINEQYF
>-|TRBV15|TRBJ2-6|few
TGTGCCACCAGCAGGAGGGTGATTAGCTCTGGGGCCAACGTCCTGACTTTC
CATSRRVISSGANVLTF
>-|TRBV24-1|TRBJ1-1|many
TGTGCCACCAGTGACCACAGCAAGAACACTGAAGCTTTCTTT
CATSDHSKNTEAFF
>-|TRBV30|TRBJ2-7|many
TGTGCCTGGAGTGTGGGCGGAAGGCGCGAGCAGTACTTC
CAWSVGGRREQYF
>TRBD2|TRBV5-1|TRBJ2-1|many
TGCGCCAGCAGCTTGGGGGCTAGCGGGTCCTACAATGAGCAGTTCTTC
CASSLGASGSYNEQFF
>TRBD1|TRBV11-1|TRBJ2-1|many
TGTGCCAGCAGCTTATGTCAATGCGACAGGGTCCCCTACAATGAGCAGTTCTTC
CASSLCQCDRVPYNEQFF
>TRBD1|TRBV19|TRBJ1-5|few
TGTGCCAGTAGTATAGAAGGGACAGGGCGTTATAGCAATCAGCCCCAGCATTTT
CASSIEGTGRYSNQPQHF
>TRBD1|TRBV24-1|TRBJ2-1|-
TGTGCCACCAGTGATCGGACAGGGGGTTTGAATGAGCAGTTCTTC
CATSDRTGGLNEQFF
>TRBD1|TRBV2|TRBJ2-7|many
TGTGCCAGCAGAGCCGGGACAGGGGTTTTCGAGCAGTACTTC
CASRAGTGVFEQYF
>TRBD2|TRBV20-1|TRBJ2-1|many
TGCAGTGCTAGATGGCGGGTGCTAGCGGGAGTCAATGAGCAGTTCTTC
CSARWRVLAGVNEQFF
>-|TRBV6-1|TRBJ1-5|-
TGTGCCGGGGGACGGGAGCCCCAGCATTTT
CAGGREPQHF
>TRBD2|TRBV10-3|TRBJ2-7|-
TGTGCCATCAGTGAGTCGTTGGCGGGAGGATACGAGCAGTACTTC
CAISESLAGGYEQYF
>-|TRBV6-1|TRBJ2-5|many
TGTGCCAGCAGGGAGTTAGTCCAAGAGACCCAGTACTTC
CASRELVQETQYF
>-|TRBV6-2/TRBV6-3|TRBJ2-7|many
TGTGCCAGTGGGCGCAACCCATCCTACGAGCAGTACTTC
CASGRNPSYEQYF
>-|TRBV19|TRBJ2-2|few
TGTGCCAGTAGTATCGGGGCAGGGAACACCGGGGAGCTGTTTTTT
CASSIGAGNTGELFF
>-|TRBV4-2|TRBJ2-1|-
TGTGCCAGCAGCCATCCCTCGGACAGAGGGAATGAGCAGTTCTTC
CASSHPSDRGNEQFF
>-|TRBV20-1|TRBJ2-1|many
TGCAGTGCTAGTGCCCCGGGAAATGAGCAGTTCTTC
CSASAPGNEQFF
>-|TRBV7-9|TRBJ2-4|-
TGTGCCAGCAGCTCCCATCAGGGGCTTGTAGCCAAAAACATTCAGTACTTC
CASSSHQGLVAKNIQYF
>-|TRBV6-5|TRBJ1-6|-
TGTGCCAGCAGTTACTCGACGGCAGCGAATAATTCACCCCTCCACTTT
CASSYSTAANNSPLHF
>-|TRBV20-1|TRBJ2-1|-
TGCAGTGCTAGAGCCGTCGGAGTCGGGCAGTTCTTC
CSARAVGVGQFF
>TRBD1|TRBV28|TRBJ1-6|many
TGTGCCAGCAGCGATACCAGGGGACAGTCGAGACCCTATAATTCACCCCTCCACTTT
CASSDTRGQSRPYNSPLHF
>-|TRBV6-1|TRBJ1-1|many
TGTGCCAGCAGGACCGGACAGAACGGGATGAACACTGAAGCTTTCTTT
CASRTGQNGMNTEAFF
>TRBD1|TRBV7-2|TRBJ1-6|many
TGTGCCAGCAGGCCCACCGGGACAGATAATTCACCCCTCCACTTT
CASRPTGTDNSPLHF